This TCR beta chain was found in a study of early T cells in non-severe SARS-CoV-2 infection. Study in general: Alpha and beta chains were unpaired, from unsorted whole-blood bulk RNA. Whole-study findings and limits: Sequences matched to VDJdb favored anti-spike CD8 responses, while private and CD4 specificities were missed.

Individual cDNA molecules were tagged with unique molecular identifiers, the study reported. TCRdb recomputed calls from the 5' RACE reads with MiXCR, one row per CDR3 protein. The profile shows roughly 80,000 distinct CDR3 sequences, around 10% of them singletons. Per the germline V gene, CDR1 is SQVTM and CDR2 is ANQGSEA. The V gene end was trimmed by 3 bases and the J gene end by 10 bases; junction bases not matched to a gene: 14. The CDR3 is made up of 14 amino acids. The sample holds a few counts of this clonotype. The antigen remains unidentified. This material consisted of whole blood, taken at baseline. This chain joins TRBV29-1 and TRBJ1-1, with 7 positions matching TRBD1. This receptor was identified in an adult who was a healthcare worker with PCR-confirmed SARS-CoV-2 infection or an uninfected control (not recorded which). The CDR3 reads CSVEGRARNRGAFF. In nucleotides, the CDR3 is TGCAGCGTTGAGGGGCGGGCTCGGAACAGGGGAGCTTTCTTT.